This T cell receptor (beta chain) was identified in a study of blood T cell repertoires in COVID-19. Study context: Acute and convalescent COVID-19 samples came from the United States, Italy and Spain.

Germline V lookup: CDR1 MNHEY, CDR2 SMNVEV (reference sequence). V was trimmed by 5 bases and J by 6 bases, leaving 16 bases between them. The CDR3 is 14 amino acids. Per the original methods: Cell counts per sample came from amplifying reference gene primers. The assay was immunoSEQ multiplex PCR, and TCRdb's table has in-frame clones only and misses some. V and J calls and clone size are those listed in that table; D and trimming were worked out from the DNA. This sample has hundreds of thousands of clones, with 86% found just once. Sequencing used peripheral blood. This TCR derives from a young woman with active or convalescent COVID-19. The chain uses TRBV27 and TRBJ1-1; D possibly corresponds to TRBD1 (5 bases). CDR3 region: CASSPPGGRPEAFF. DNA for the CDR3: TGTGCCAGCAGTCCCCCGGGGGGACGACCTGAAGCTTTCTTT.